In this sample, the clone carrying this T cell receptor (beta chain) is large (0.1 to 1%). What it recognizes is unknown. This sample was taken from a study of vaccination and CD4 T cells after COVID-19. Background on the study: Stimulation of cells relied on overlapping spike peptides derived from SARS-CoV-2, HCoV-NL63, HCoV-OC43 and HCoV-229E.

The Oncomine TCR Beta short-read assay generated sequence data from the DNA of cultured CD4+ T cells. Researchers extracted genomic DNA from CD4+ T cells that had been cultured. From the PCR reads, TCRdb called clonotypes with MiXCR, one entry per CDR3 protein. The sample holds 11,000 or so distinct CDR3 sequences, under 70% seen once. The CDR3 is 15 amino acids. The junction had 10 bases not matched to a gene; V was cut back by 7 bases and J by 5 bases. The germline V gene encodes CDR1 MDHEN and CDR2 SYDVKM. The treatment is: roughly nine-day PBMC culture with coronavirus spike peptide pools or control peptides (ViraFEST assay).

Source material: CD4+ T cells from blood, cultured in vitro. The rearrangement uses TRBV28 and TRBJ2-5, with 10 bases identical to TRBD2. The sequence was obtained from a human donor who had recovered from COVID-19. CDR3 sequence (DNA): TGTGCCAGCACCCTAGCGGGAGATAGGCAGGAGACCCAGTACTTC. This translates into CASTLAGDRQETQYF. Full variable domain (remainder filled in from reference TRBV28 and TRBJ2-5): DVKVTQSSRYLVKRTGEKVFLECVQDMDHENMFWYRQDPGLGLRLIYFSYDVKMKEKGDIPEGYSVSREKKERFSLILESASTNQTSMYLCASTLAGDRQETQYFGPGTRLLVL.